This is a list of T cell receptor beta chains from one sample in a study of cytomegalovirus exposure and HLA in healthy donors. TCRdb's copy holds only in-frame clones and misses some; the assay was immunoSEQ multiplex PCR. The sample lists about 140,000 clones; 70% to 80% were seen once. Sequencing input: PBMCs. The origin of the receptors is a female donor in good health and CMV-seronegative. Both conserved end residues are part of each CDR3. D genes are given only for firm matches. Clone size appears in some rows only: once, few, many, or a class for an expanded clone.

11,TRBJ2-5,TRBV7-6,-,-,CASSPLGTQYF,TGTGCCAGCAGCCCCCTAGGGACCCAGTACTTC
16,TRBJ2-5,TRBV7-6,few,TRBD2,CASSLAYGGVQETQYF,TGTGCCAGCAGCTTGGCCTACGGGGGGGTCCAAGAGACCCAGTACTTC
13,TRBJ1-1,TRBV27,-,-,CASSKDRDTEAFF,TGTGCCAGCAGTAAAGACAGAGACACTGAAGCTTTCTTT
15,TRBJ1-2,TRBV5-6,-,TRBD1,CASSPPRDRVDGYTF,TGTGCCAGCAGCCCCCCCCGGGACAGGGTCGATGGCTACACCTTC
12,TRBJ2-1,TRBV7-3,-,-,CASSLTGAEQFF,TGTGCCAGCAGCTTAACGGGAGCTGAGCAGTTCTTC
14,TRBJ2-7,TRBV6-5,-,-,CASSYSRRPYEQYF,TGTGCCAGCAGTTACTCGAGGCGGCCCTACGAGCAGTACTTC
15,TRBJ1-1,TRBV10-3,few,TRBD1,CAIIPGQGSDTEAFF,TGTGCCATCATTCCGGGACAGGGGAGCGACACTGAAGCTTTCTTT
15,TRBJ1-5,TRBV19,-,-,CASSRAFLSNQPQHF,TGTGCCAGTAGTAGGGCGTTCCTTAGCAATCAGCCCCAGCATTTT
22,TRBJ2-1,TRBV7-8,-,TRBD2,CASSLPAGPVAGDGRSYNEQFF,TGTGCCAGCAGCTTACCCGCAGGTCCCGTAGCGGGAGATGGGCGCTCCTACAATGAGCAGTTCTTC
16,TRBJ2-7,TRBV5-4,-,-,CASSLAVGGAVYEQYF,TGTGCCAGCAGCTTGGCCGTAGGGGGGGCGGTCTACGAGCAGTACTTC
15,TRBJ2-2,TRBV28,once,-,CASSFYRGNTGELFF,TGTGCCAGCAGTTTCTACCGGGGGAACACCGGGGAGCTGTTTTTT
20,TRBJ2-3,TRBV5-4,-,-,CASTWGQGAASGPFTDTQYF,TGTGCCAGCACCTGGGGCCAGGGGGCGGCTAGCGGACCATTCACAGATACGCAGTATTTT
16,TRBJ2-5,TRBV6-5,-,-,CASSSGQTGDRETQYF,TGTGCCAGCAGTTCCGGGCAGACGGGGGACCGGGAGACCCAGTACTTC
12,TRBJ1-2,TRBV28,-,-,CATTGSPYGYTF,TGTGCCACCACGGGTAGCCCCTATGGCTACACCTTC
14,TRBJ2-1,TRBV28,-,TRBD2,CASGLSGGINEQFF,TGTGCCAGCGGGTTGTCGGGAGGCATAAATGAGCAGTTCTTC
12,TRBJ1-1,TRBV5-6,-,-,CASSLWNTEAFF,TGTGCCAGCAGCCTGTGGAACACTGAAGCTTTCTTT
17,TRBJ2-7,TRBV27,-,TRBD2,CASSSPGTSGGAYEQYF,TGTGCCAGCAGTTCACCCGGGACTAGCGGGGGGGCTTACGAGCAGTACTTC
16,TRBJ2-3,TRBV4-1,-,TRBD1,CASSYGTGGFIDTQYF,TGCGCCAGCAGCTATGGGACAGGGGGGTTCATTGATACGCAGTATTTT
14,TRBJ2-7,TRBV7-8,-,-,CASSPLSSPYEQYF,TGTGCCAGCAGCCCCCTGTCGAGCCCCTACGAGCAGTACTTC
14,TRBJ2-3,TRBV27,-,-,CASTQRGSTDTQYF,TGTGCCAGCACTCAAAGAGGTAGCACAGATACGCAGTATTTT
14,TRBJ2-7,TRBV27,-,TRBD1,CASKTGGSWYEQYF,TGTGCCAGCAAGACAGGGGGGAGTTGGTACGAGCAGTACTTC
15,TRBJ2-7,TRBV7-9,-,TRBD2,CASSLGLAGVYEQYF,TGTGCCAGCAGCTTAGGACTAGCGGGAGTTTACGAGCAGTACTTC
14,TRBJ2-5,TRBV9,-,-,CASSVGLFGETQYF,TGTGCCAGCAGCGTAGGCCTCTTCGGGGAGACCCAGTACTTC
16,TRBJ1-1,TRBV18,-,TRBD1,CASSPGTRDRGTEAFF,TGTGCCAGCTCACCAGGAACGAGGGACAGAGGCACTGAAGCTTTCTTT
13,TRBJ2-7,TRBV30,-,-,CAWSAGLASEQYF,TGTGCCTGGAGTGCCGGTCTAGCATCCGAGCAGTACTTC
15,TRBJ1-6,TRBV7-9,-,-,CASSPKGDHNSPLHF,TGTGCCAGCAGCCCGAAGGGGGACCATAATTCACCCCTCCACTTT